Below are 13 T cell receptor beta chains sequenced from a single sample in a study of blood T cell repertoires in COVID-19. Repertoires were generated with immunoSEQ multiplex PCR, while TCRdb's copy carries only in-frame clones and drops some. The table records 250,000 to 350,000 clones, around 81% of them present only once. The sample was peripheral blood. The origin of the receptors is a woman aged 45-65 years with active or convalescent COVID-19.

The chain has TRBV5-1 and TRBJ1-1; possible D gene TRBD1, 5 bases. The CDR3 loop spans 15 amino acids. V was shortened by 3 bases and J by 4 bases, with 16 bases between the two germline ends. Germline assignment: CDR1 SGHRS and CDR2 YFSETQ. CDR3 nucleotides: TGCGCCAGCAGCTCCCGGCAGGGCCCTGGCACTGAAGCTTTCTTT. Protein: CASSSRQGPGTEAFF.

J is TRBJ2-1 and V is TRBV5-1, with D maybe TRBD2 (5 bases). The CDR3 spans 15 residues. V lost 3 bases and J lost 9, with 19 bases in between. Germline V lookup: CDR1 SGHRS, CDR2 YFSETQ. Here the CDR3 DNA reads TGCGCCAGCAGCTCGGACTTGGTGGCGTGGGGTGAGCAGTTCTTC. This gives the protein CASSSDLVAWGEQFF.

The chain carries TRBV2 and TRBJ2-7; tentatively, D is TRBD1 (6 bases). CDR3 length equals 12 residues. Germline CDR1 and CDR2: SNHLY and FYNNEI. Trimming left V 6 bases short and J 3 bases short, with 9 bases between. As DNA, the CDR3 is TGTGCCAGCAGGTGGACAGTCTACGAGCAGTACTTC. It translates to CASRWTVYEQYF. Using reference TRBV2 and TRBJ2-7 for the parts outside the CDR3, the full variable domain is EPEVTQTPSHQVTQMGQEVILRCVPISNHLYFYWYRQILGQKVEFLVSFYNNEISEKSEIFDDQFSVERPDGSNFTLKIRSTKLEDSAMYFCASRWTVYEQYFGPGTRLTVT.

The rearrangement uses TRBV2 and TRBJ1-1, with 8 bases lining up with TRBD1. V lost 5 bases and J lost 4; bases outside the gene matches: 3. Germline assignment: CDR1 SNHLY and CDR2 FYNNEI. The CDR3 covers 13 residues. This CDR3 reads CASSFTGGTEAFF. The CDR3, as DNA: TGTGCCAGCAGTTTTACAGGGGGCACTGAAGCTTTCTTT.

The chain is built from TRBV21-1 and TRBJ1-2. TRBV21-1 is noted as a pseudogene. The CDR3 contains 16 residues. CDR3 sequence: CASSPFGGSRDYGYTF. CDR3 DNA sequence: TGTGCCAGCAGCCCTTTTGGCGGGTCTAGAGACTATGGCTACACCTTC.

This chain links TRBV27 with TRBJ2-1, with 7 nucleotides matching TRBD1. This CDR3 is 15 amino acids long. Trimming removed 2 bases from V and 2 bases from J; junction bases left unmatched: 3. Looked up from germline, CDR1 is MNHEY and CDR2 is SMNVEV (reference sequence). Written as DNA, the CDR3 is TGTGCCAGCAGTTTAATAGGGGGCGCCTACAATGAGCAGTTCTTC. Its protein product is CASSLIGGAYNEQFF.

CDR3 nucleotides: TGTGCCACCAGCAGGCTCCCTGGACAGGGGGCGTATGAAAAACTGTTTTTT. Its protein is CATSRLPGQGAYEKLFF. The gene calls are TRBV15 and TRBJ1-4, with 11 nucleotides matching TRBD1. The germline gives CDR1 LNHNV, CDR2 YYDKDF (reference sequence). CDR3 size: 17 residues. V lost 3 bases and J lost 6; bases outside the gene matches: 9.

Remarks on this clone: Compared with germline, one end of the junction differs, possibly owing to a read error. J is TRBJ2-7 and V is TRBV6-5, with 7 bases fitting TRBD1. The germline gives CDR1 MNHEY, CDR2 SVGAGI. This CDR3 has 13 amino acids. Here the CDR3 DNA reads TGTGCCAGCAGTCCTAACAGGGGACCCCCATTCCACTTC. As protein: CASSPNRGPPFHF.

A single count supports this clone. This CDR3 reads CASGTGQGGITEAFF. The CDR3 nucleotides read TGTGCTAGTGGCACAGGACAGGGGGGGATCACTGAAGCTTTCTTT. The rearrangement uses TRBV12-5 and TRBJ1-1; 10 positions agree with TRBD1. The germline CDR1 and CDR2 sequences are LGHNT and FRNRAP. The CDR3 is made up of 15 amino acids. J was trimmed by 4 bases and V by 6 bases; bases with no gene match: 8.

The chain uses TRBV4-1 and TRBJ1-5, with 8 bases fitting TRBD1. From germline, CDR1 is MGHRA and CDR2 YSYEKL. V was clipped by 7 bases and J by 2 bases; unmatched bases: 7. The CDR3 loop spans 15 amino acids. The CDR3, as DNA: TGCGCCAGCACGCAGGGGGCCGGGGGCAATCAGCCCCAGCATTTT. Translated: CASTQGAGGNQPQHF.

The V call is TRBV7-9, the J call TRBJ1-1; no clear D gene. CDR1 and CDR2 from the germline V gene are SEHNR and FQNEAQ (reference sequence). The CDR3 runs to 13 residues. V shed 2 bases and J shed 5 bases, with 9 bases lying between them. CDR3 coding DNA: TGTGCCAGCAGCTTAACAGAGGGAACTGAAGCTTTCTTT. It encodes CASSLTEGTEAFF.

The chain uses TRBV14 and TRBJ2-1; D perhaps matches TRBD2 (7 bases). CDR3 size: 17 residues. V was pared by 4 bases and J by 4 bases, with 20 bases between. The germline gives CDR1 SGHDN, CDR2 FVKESK. In DNA form, the CDR3 reads TGTGCCAGCAGCCCCTGGGGGGGCCGTCGAAATTACAATGAGCAGTTCTTC. It is translated as CASSPWGGRRNYNEQFF.

This rearrangement joins TRBV6-5 to TRBJ2-3; TRBD1 is a possible D gene (6 bases). This CDR3 region has 15 residues. V lost 7 bases and J 7 bases, leaving 21 bases between the germline ends. CDR1 is MNHEY and CDR2 is SVGAGI in the germline V gene. CDR3 loop: CASKAVGGQGNTQYF. The CDR3 DNA sequence: TGTGCCAGCAAAGCGGTCGGTGGGCAGGGGAATACGCAGTATTTT.